This is a list of T cell receptor beta chains from one sample in a study of PD-1 blockade in classical Hodgkin lymphoma. The table came from immunoSEQ multiplex PCR; TCRdb's copy has only in-frame clones and leaves some out. The profile shows about 110,000 clones, approximately 89% of them singletons. Sequences were derived from peripheral blood mononuclear cells (PBMCs), sampled before the fourth cycle of nivolumab. Receptors were obtained from a human donor with classical Hodgkin lymphoma. The CDR3 runs from the conserved cysteine through the conserved F or W. A D gene is named only where the DNA matches it firmly. Clone size is given for some rows only: seen once, a few or many times, or a class if the clone is expanded.

cdr3_nt: TGCGCCAGCAGCCAAGAGACAGGGTTCACCGGGGAGCTGTTTTTT
cdr3_aa: CASSQETGFTGELFF
j_call: TRBJ2-2
v_call: TRBV4-1
clone_size: .
d_call: TRBD1

cdr3_nt: TGTGCCAGCAGTGAAGCGTTCCCCGGACAGTCGGACGAAAAACTGTTTTTT
cdr3_aa: CASSEAFPGQSDEKLFF
j_call: TRBJ1-4
v_call: TRBV6-1
clone_size: .
d_call: .

cdr3_nt: TGTGCCAGCAGCTTAAAACTAGCGGCTCAAGAGACCCAGTACTTC
cdr3_aa: CASSLKLAAQETQYF
j_call: TRBJ2-5
v_call: TRBV13
clone_size: once
d_call: TRBD2

cdr3_nt: TGTGCCAGCAGCTTACCCGGGACAGGGGCCTGGGGCACTGAAGCTTTCTTT
cdr3_aa: CASSLPGTGAWGTEAFF
j_call: TRBJ1-1
v_call: TRBV5-4
clone_size: .
d_call: TRBD1

cdr3_nt: TGCGCCAGCAGCCAAGATCCCGACAGGGTCCCGTTCTTC
cdr3_aa: CASSQDPDRVPFF
j_call: TRBJ2-1
v_call: TRBV4-1
clone_size: .
d_call: TRBD1

cdr3_nt: TGTGCCAGCAGGACATCTACAGGGGACACTGAAGCTTTCTTT
cdr3_aa: CASRTSTGDTEAFF
j_call: TRBJ1-1
v_call: TRBV5-4
clone_size: .
d_call: TRBD1

cdr3_nt: TGTGCCAGCCAGGGACAGGGGAACAATCAGCCCCAGCATTTT
cdr3_aa: CASQGQGNNQPQHF
j_call: TRBJ1-5
v_call: TRBV19
clone_size: .
d_call: TRBD1

cdr3_nt: TGTGCCAGCAGTGGGTCCTACGAGCAGTACTTC
cdr3_aa: CASSGSYEQYF
j_call: TRBJ2-7
v_call: TRBV2
clone_size: .
d_call: .

cdr3_nt: TGTGCCAGTAGTGCTTACAGACAGGGGAGGGTCACCGGGGAGCTGTTTTTT
cdr3_aa: CASSAYRQGRVTGELFF
j_call: TRBJ2-2
v_call: TRBV19
clone_size: .
d_call: .

cdr3_nt: TGCGCCAGCAGTGACGGACTTTCTAACTATGGCTACACCTTC
cdr3_aa: CASSDGLSNYGYTF
j_call: TRBJ1-2
v_call: TRBV10-1
clone_size: .
d_call: .

cdr3_nt: TGTGCCTGGGAACCCCTAACGGGCGGTTTCTCCTACGAGCAGTACTTC
cdr3_aa: CAWEPLTGGFSYEQYF
j_call: TRBJ2-7
v_call: TRBV30
clone_size: .
d_call: .

cdr3_nt: TGTGCCAGCAGTTGGAAAGGGACAGGACCTGAAGCTTTCTTT
cdr3_aa: CASSWKGTGPEAFF
j_call: TRBJ1-1
v_call: TRBV27
clone_size: .
d_call: TRBD1

cdr3_nt: TGCAGCGTTTTACGGGTCAATGAAAAACTGTTTTTT
cdr3_aa: CSVLRVNEKLFF
j_call: TRBJ1-4
v_call: TRBV29-1
clone_size: .
d_call: .

cdr3_nt: TGCGCCAGCAGCCAAGGGGTAGCAAGCTCCTACGAGCAGTACTTC
cdr3_aa: CASSQGVASSYEQYF
j_call: TRBJ2-7
v_call: TRBV4-3
clone_size: .
d_call: .

cdr3_nt: TGTGCCAGCAGCGCAGGAGGAGCTAGCGAGCAGTACTTC
cdr3_aa: CASSAGGASEQYF
j_call: TRBJ2-7
v_call: TRBV9
clone_size: .
d_call: .

cdr3_nt: TGTGCCAGCAGCAAAGTTCGGGGCAAGAATGAGCAGTTCTTC
cdr3_aa: CASSKVRGKNEQFF
j_call: TRBJ2-1
v_call: TRBV5-8
clone_size: .
d_call: .

cdr3_nt: TGTGCCAGCAGCCCAGGAGCAGGGAATATCCACGAGCAGTACTTC
cdr3_aa: CASSPGAGNIHEQYF
j_call: TRBJ2-7
v_call: TRBV7-8
clone_size: .
d_call: .

cdr3_nt: TGTGCCAGCAGTTACACATACTCAGCGAACACTGAAGCTTTCTTT
cdr3_aa: CASSYTYSANTEAFF
j_call: TRBJ1-1
v_call: TRBV6-5
clone_size: .
d_call: .

cdr3_nt: TGTGCCAGCAGCTTAGGCACAGGGGACTATGGCTACACCTTC
cdr3_aa: CASSLGTGDYGYTF
j_call: TRBJ1-2
v_call: TRBV13
clone_size: .
d_call: TRBD1

cdr3_nt: TGTGCCAGCAGCTTAGAGATCCCCGCCCGATCAGGGGACGAGCAGTACTTC
cdr3_aa: CASSLEIPARSGDEQYF
j_call: TRBJ2-7
v_call: TRBV7-9
clone_size: .
d_call: .

cdr3_nt: TGTGCCAGCAGCCCTCCCCCCGGCGGCTCCTATGGCTACACCTTC
cdr3_aa: CASSPPPGGSYGYTF
j_call: TRBJ1-2
v_call: TRBV5-4
clone_size: few
d_call: .

cdr3_nt: TGTGCCAGCAGCTTGATGGACGGGAACGAGCAGTACTTC
cdr3_aa: CASSLMDGNEQYF
j_call: TRBJ2-7
v_call: TRBV5-4
clone_size: .
d_call: .

cdr3_nt: TGTGCCAGCAGCTTGGGCGGCGACTCCTACGAGCAGTACTTC
cdr3_aa: CASSLGGDSYEQYF
j_call: TRBJ2-7
v_call: TRBV5-6
clone_size: .
d_call: .

cdr3_nt: TGTGCCAGCAGCTCACAAAGCCCCGGCGGACAGAAAAACACCGGGGAGCTGTTTTTT
cdr3_aa: CASSSQSPGGQKNTGELFF
j_call: TRBJ2-2
v_call: TRBV7-9
clone_size: .
d_call: .

cdr3_nt: TGTGCCAGCAGTTTATTCCGAGGACTAGCGGGAGAAAACTACGAGCAGTACTTC
cdr3_aa: CASSLFRGLAGENYEQYF
j_call: TRBJ2-7
v_call: TRBV27
clone_size: .
d_call: TRBD2

cdr3_nt: TGTGCCAGCAGCCGCGGGACTAGCGGAAAGAGTGGCTACGAGCAGTACTTC
cdr3_aa: CASSRGTSGKSGYEQYF
j_call: TRBJ2-7
v_call: TRBV5-6
clone_size: .
d_call: TRBD2

cdr3_nt: TGTGCCAGCAGCCCCGGACACGAGCAGTACTTC
cdr3_aa: CASSPGHEQYF
j_call: TRBJ2-7
v_call: TRBV7-9
clone_size: .
d_call: .

cdr3_nt: TGTGCCAGCAGCCTGTCCGGGACAGCTTTTCAGCCCCAGCATTTT
cdr3_aa: CASSLSGTAFQPQHF
j_call: TRBJ1-5
v_call: TRBV7-6
clone_size: .
d_call: TRBD1

cdr3_nt: TGTGCCAGCAGCCAAGACATCAACTATGGCTACACCTTC
cdr3_aa: CASSQDINYGYTF
j_call: TRBJ1-2
v_call: TRBV4-2
clone_size: .
d_call: .

cdr3_nt: TGTGCCAGCAGCTTAGGTGCTAGCGGCTCCTACGAGCAGTACTTC
cdr3_aa: CASSLGASGSYEQYF
j_call: TRBJ2-7
v_call: TRBV13
clone_size: .
d_call: TRBD2

cdr3_nt: TGCAGCGTTACAAGCGGCTATGAGCAGTTCTTC
cdr3_aa: CSVTSGYEQFF
j_call: TRBJ2-1
v_call: TRBV29-1
clone_size: .
d_call: .

cdr3_nt: TGCGCCAGCAGCCAAGGCATCATCGGACTAGCAGCTAGCACAGATACGCAGTATTTT
cdr3_aa: CASSQGIIGLAASTDTQYF
j_call: TRBJ2-3
v_call: TRBV4-1
clone_size: .
d_call: TRBD2

cdr3_nt: TGTGCCAGCAGCTTGGCCCCGGGGAGCTATGGCTACACCTTC
cdr3_aa: CASSLAPGSYGYTF
j_call: TRBJ1-2
v_call: TRBV5-4
clone_size: .
d_call: .

cdr3_nt: TGTGCCAGCAGCTTAGGGTTTCTAGCGGGAGGAGGGGACACCGGGGAGCTGTTTTTT
cdr3_aa: CASSLGFLAGGGDTGELFF
j_call: TRBJ2-2
v_call: TRBV7-6
clone_size: .
d_call: TRBD2

cdr3_nt: TGCGCCAGCAGCCAGCCGACTAGCGGGTACTACGAGCAGTACTTC
cdr3_aa: CASSQPTSGYYEQYF
j_call: TRBJ2-7
v_call: TRBV4-1
clone_size: once
d_call: TRBD2

cdr3_nt: TGTGCCAGCAGTTTCCCCGGACAGGGGAGTGGACGGGCTTTCTTT
cdr3_aa: CASSFPGQGSGRAFF
j_call: TRBJ1-1
v_call: TRBV28
clone_size: .
d_call: TRBD1